This entry is about one T cell receptor beta chain. The sample belongs to a study of blood T cell repertoires in COVID-19. About the research overall: The United States, Italy and Spain supplied acute and convalescent COVID-19 samples. From T cells, B-cell-depleted T cells, or PBMCs came the material, which was cDNA or gDNA.

Produced via immunoSEQ multiplex PCR; TCRdb's table is partial and in-frame only. This sample has 50,000 or so clones; just over 85% occur once, and the top ten carry roughly 15%. Trimming took 5 bases from V and 5 from J; bases not matched to a gene: 8. The CDR3 loop spans 15 amino acids. Germline V lookup: CDR1 SQVTM, CDR2 ANQGSEA. The source of this sequence is an older man with acute or convalescent COVID-19. What was sequenced was peripheral blood. The chain has TRBV29-1 and TRBJ1-6, with 8 positions matching TRBD1. CDR3 sequence reads: CSVRLTGADNSPLHF. The CDR3 DNA reads as TGCAGCGTTCGCTTGACAGGGGCGGATAATTCACCCCTCCACTTT.